These T cell receptor beta chains were read from a single sample in a study of T cell repertoires in aging, cancer and after chemotherapy. Using its own MiXCR run on the multiplex PCR reads, TCRdb lists one record per CDR3 protein. Among 1,500 to 2,500 distinct CDR3 sequences listed, approximately 25% were seen once. The specimen was blood. The receptors come from a human donor with a solid tumor. Both conserved end residues are part of each CDR3. The order of the fields is CDR3 length, J gene, V gene, clone size, D gene, CDR3 protein, CDR3 DNA. A D gene is named only where the DNA matches it firmly. Clone sizes are given selectively: once, few, many, or a class where the clone is expanded.

CDR3 length: 14; J gene: TRBJ1-2; V gene: TRBV7-9; clone size: NA; D gene: TRBD1; CDR3 protein: CASSRQGADYGYTF; CDR3 DNA: TGTGCCAGCAGCCGACAGGGGGCTGACTATGGCTACACCTTC
CDR3 length: 13; J gene: TRBJ2-7; V gene: TRBV19; clone size: NA; D gene: TRBD1; CDR3 protein: CASSGTGLHEQYF; CDR3 DNA: TGTGCCAGCTCCGGGACAGGGCTACACGAGCAGTACTTC
CDR3 length: 13; J gene: TRBJ1-1; V gene: TRBV6-5; clone size: few; D gene: NA; CDR3 protein: CASSPRGNTEAFF; CDR3 DNA: TGTGCCAGCAGCCCCAGGGGCAACACTGAAGCTTTCTTT
CDR3 length: 13; J gene: TRBJ1-1; V gene: TRBV18; clone size: medium-sized; D gene: NA; CDR3 protein: CASSITVNTEAFF; CDR3 DNA: TGTGCCAGCTCAATCACAGTGAACACTGAAGCTTTCTTT
CDR3 length: 15; J gene: TRBJ1-4; V gene: TRBV4-3; clone size: few; D gene: NA; CDR3 protein: CASSQEGGDGEKLFF; CDR3 DNA: TGCGCCAGCAGCCAAGAAGGCGGCGACGGTGAAAAACTGTTTTTT
CDR3 length: 15; J gene: TRBJ1-5; V gene: TRBV5-4; clone size: NA; D gene: NA; CDR3 protein: CASSLGGGLYQPQHF; CDR3 DNA: TGTGCCAGCAGCTTGGGTGGGGGGCTGTATCAGCCCCAGCATTTT
CDR3 length: 15; J gene: TRBJ1-5; V gene: TRBV27; clone size: large; D gene: NA; CDR3 protein: CASSLSEGYNQPQHF; CDR3 DNA: TGTGCCAGCAGTTTATCAGAGGGTTACAATCAGCCCCAGCATTTT
CDR3 length: 15; J gene: TRBJ1-2; V gene: TRBV5-6; clone size: medium-sized; D gene: NA; CDR3 protein: CASSLGHVGNYGYTF; CDR3 DNA: TGTGCCAGCAGCCTAGGACACGTGGGTAACTATGGCTACACCTTC
CDR3 length: 12; J gene: TRBJ2-7; V gene: TRBV12-3/TRBV12-4; clone size: large; D gene: TRBD1; CDR3 protein: CASRQTGWEQYF; CDR3 DNA: TGTGCCAGCAGACAGACAGGGTGGGAGCAGTACTTC
CDR3 length: 16; J gene: TRBJ1-2; V gene: TRBV7-5; clone size: medium-sized; D gene: NA; CDR3 protein: CISVPEAFGGLYGYTF; CDR3 DNA: NA
CDR3 length: 13; J gene: TRBJ1-2; V gene: TRBV29-1; clone size: large; D gene: TRBD1; CDR3 protein: CSVAARDRDGYTF; CDR3 DNA: TGCAGCGTAGCAGCCCGGGACAGGGATGGCTACACCTTC
CDR3 length: 15; J gene: TRBJ1-4; V gene: TRBV6-2/TRBV6-3; clone size: medium-sized; D gene: NA; CDR3 protein: CASSSGGKVAEKLFF; CDR3 DNA: TGTGCCAGCAGTTCGGGGGGAAAGGTCGCCGAAAAACTGTTTTTT
CDR3 length: 15; J gene: TRBJ1-5; V gene: TRBV6-2/TRBV6-3; clone size: medium-sized; D gene: NA; CDR3 protein: CASSYSGRSNQPQHF; CDR3 DNA: TGTGCCAGCAGTTACTCTGGGCGTTCGAATCAGCCCCAGCATTTT
CDR3 length: 13; J gene: TRBJ2-3; V gene: TRBV18; clone size: large; D gene: NA; CDR3 protein: CASSPPTADTQYF; CDR3 DNA: TGTGCCAGCTCACCACCGACAGCAGATACGCAGTATTTT
CDR3 length: 13; J gene: TRBJ1-2; V gene: TRBV6-2/TRBV6-3; clone size: NA; D gene: TRBD1; CDR3 protein: CATDRGGWYGYTF; CDR3 DNA: TGTGCCACTGACAGGGGGGGGTGGTATGGCTACACCTTC
CDR3 length: 15; J gene: TRBJ2-1; V gene: TRBV6-4; clone size: medium-sized; D gene: NA; CDR3 protein: CASSDYAGPYNEQFF; CDR3 DNA: TGTGCCAGCAGTGACTACGCGGGACCCTACAATGAGCAGTTCTTC
CDR3 length: 13; J gene: TRBJ2-7; V gene: TRBV6-5; clone size: once; D gene: TRBD1; CDR3 protein: CVISGTAPNGQYF; CDR3 DNA: TGTGTTATATCCGGGACAGCCCCCAACGGGCAGTACTTC
CDR3 length: 15; J gene: TRBJ2-7; V gene: TRBV7-6; clone size: medium-sized; D gene: TRBD2; CDR3 protein: CASSLAGLAVNEQYF; CDR3 DNA: TGTGCCAGCAGCTTAGCGGGGCTAGCGGTGAACGAGCAGTACTTC
CDR3 length: 12; J gene: TRBJ2-7; V gene: TRBV6-1; clone size: medium-sized; D gene: NA; CDR3 protein: CASKGLYYEQYF; CDR3 DNA: TGTGCCAGCAAGGGACTCTACTACGAGCAGTACTTC
CDR3 length: 15; J gene: TRBJ2-1; V gene: TRBV12-3/TRBV12-4; clone size: once; D gene: NA; CDR3 protein: CASGRGDIMPGEQFF; CDR3 DNA: TGTGCCAGCGGCAGAGGGGACATCATGCCGGGTGAGCAGTTCTTC
CDR3 length: 16; J gene: TRBJ2-7; V gene: TRBV7-9; clone size: few; D gene: TRBD1; CDR3 protein: CASSSFKGQGAHEQYF; CDR3 DNA: TGTGCCAGCAGCTCCTTCAAGGGACAGGGGGCCCACGAGCAGTACTTC
CDR3 length: 14; J gene: TRBJ2-5; V gene: TRBV19; clone size: NA; D gene: NA; CDR3 protein: CASRVAGQQETQYF; CDR3 DNA: TGTGCCAGTCGAGTAGCGGGACAGCAAGAGACCCAGTACTTC
CDR3 length: 13; J gene: TRBJ2-7; V gene: TRBV29-1; clone size: large; D gene: TRBD1; CDR3 protein: CSARDRGMDEQYF; CDR3 DNA: TGCAGCGCCCGAGACAGGGGAATGGACGAGCAGTACTTC
CDR3 length: 18; J gene: TRBJ2-2; V gene: TRBV19; clone size: NA; D gene: TRBD2; CDR3 protein: CASSSYRGLAGGSGELFF; CDR3 DNA: TGTGCCAGTAGTTCATACCGGGGACTAGCGGGGGGGTCCGGGGAGCTGTTTTTT
CDR3 length: 14; J gene: TRBJ1-2; V gene: TRBV5-6; clone size: medium-sized; D gene: TRBD1; CDR3 protein: CASSLTGAGGGYTF; CDR3 DNA: TGTGCCAGCAGCTTAACAGGGGCGGGCGGTGGCTACACCTTC
CDR3 length: 14; J gene: TRBJ2-3; V gene: TRBV5-6; clone size: NA; D gene: NA; CDR3 protein: CASSLTGSTDTQYF; CDR3 DNA: TGTGCCAGCAGCTTGACCGGAAGCACAGATACGCAGTATTTT
CDR3 length: 15; J gene: TRBJ2-2; V gene: TRBV6-2/TRBV6-3; clone size: medium-sized; D gene: NA; CDR3 protein: CATSFVTTGTGELFF; CDR3 DNA: TGTGCCACCTCCTTCGTTACCACGGGCACCGGGGAGCTGTTTTTT
CDR3 length: 17; J gene: TRBJ1-5; V gene: TRBV11-1; clone size: medium-sized; D gene: NA; CDR3 protein: CASSPSTGSDSNQPQHF; CDR3 DNA: TGTGCCAGCAGTCCTTCTACGGGGTCTGATAGCAATCAGCCCCAGCATTTT
CDR3 length: 15; J gene: TRBJ2-3; V gene: TRBV5-1; clone size: medium-sized; D gene: TRBD1; CDR3 protein: CASSLGGTGTDTQYF; CDR3 DNA: TGCGCCAGCAGCTTGGGTGGGACAGGGACCGATACGCAGTATTTT
CDR3 length: 14; J gene: TRBJ2-5; V gene: TRBV5-1; clone size: few; D gene: NA; CDR3 protein: CASTNRMEQETQYF; CDR3 DNA: TGCGCCAGCACCAACAGGATGGAACAAGAGACCCAGTACTTC
CDR3 length: 15; J gene: TRBJ2-2; V gene: TRBV29-1; clone size: NA; D gene: TRBD1; CDR3 protein: CSVAARDRVEGELFF; CDR3 DNA: TGCAGCGTAGCAGCCCGGGACAGGGTTGAAGGGGAGCTGTTTTTT
CDR3 length: 16; J gene: TRBJ2-2; V gene: TRBV5-6; clone size: medium-sized; D gene: NA; CDR3 protein: CASSLVWEKNTGELFF; CDR3 DNA: TGTGCCAGCAGCTTGGTGTGGGAGAAGAACACCGGGGAGCTGTTTTTT
CDR3 length: 15; J gene: TRBJ2-5; V gene: TRBV5-5; clone size: medium-sized; D gene: NA; CDR3 protein: CASSLGILREETQYF; CDR3 DNA: TGTGCCAGCAGCTTGGGGATCCTCAGGGAAGAGACCCAGTACTTC
CDR3 length: 11; J gene: TRBJ1-6; V gene: TRBV5-4; clone size: medium-sized; D gene: NA; CDR3 protein: CASSLVSPLHF; CDR3 DNA: TGTGCCAGCAGCCTTGTTTCACCCCTCCACTTT
CDR3 length: 13; J gene: TRBJ1-2; V gene: TRBV20-1; clone size: few; D gene: NA; CDR3 protein: CSARGASDYGYTF; CDR3 DNA: TGCAGTGCTAGAGGCGCCTCGGACTATGGCTACACCTTC
CDR3 length: 17; J gene: TRBJ1-1; V gene: TRBV7-9; clone size: few; D gene: TRBD1; CDR3 protein: CASSSTPDWTGGTEAFF; CDR3 DNA: TGTGCCAGCAGCTCAACCCCCGACTGGACAGGGGGCACTGAAGCTTTCTTT
CDR3 length: 15; J gene: TRBJ1-4; V gene: TRBV7-9; clone size: NA; D gene: NA; CDR3 protein: CASSFTLGANEKLFF; CDR3 DNA: TGTGCCAGCAGCTTTACTTTGGGGGCTAATGAAAAACTGTTTTTT
CDR3 length: 16; J gene: TRBJ1-5; V gene: TRBV4-1; clone size: NA; D gene: NA; CDR3 protein: CASSPSLGQDNQPQHF; CDR3 DNA: TGCGCCAGCAGCCCGTCCCTGGGGCAGGATAATCAGCCCCAGCATTTT
CDR3 length: 14; J gene: TRBJ2-5; V gene: TRBV12-3/TRBV12-4; clone size: medium-sized; D gene: NA; CDR3 protein: CASSPDRIQETQYF; CDR3 DNA: TGTGCCAGCAGCCCGGACAGAATCCAAGAGACCCAGTACTTC
CDR3 length: 16; J gene: TRBJ2-3; V gene: TRBV5-1; clone size: medium-sized; D gene: TRBD2; CDR3 protein: CASSSLGLAGGDTQYF; CDR3 DNA: TGCGCCAGCAGCTCACTGGGACTAGCGGGGGGAGATACGCAGTATTTT
CDR3 length: 15; J gene: TRBJ1-6; V gene: TRBV19; clone size: large; D gene: TRBD1; CDR3 protein: CASSNGQVNNSPLHF; CDR3 DNA: TGTGCCAGTAGTAATGGACAGGTTAATAATTCACCCCTCCACTTT
CDR3 length: 16; J gene: TRBJ1-5; V gene: TRBV6-1; clone size: medium-sized; D gene: NA; CDR3 protein: CASSEEDGAGNQPQHF; CDR3 DNA: TGTGCCAGCAGTGAAGAAGACGGAGCGGGCAATCAGCCCCAGCATTTT
CDR3 length: 15; J gene: TRBJ2-3; V gene: TRBV2; clone size: NA; D gene: NA; CDR3 protein: CASSAWTASTDTQYF; CDR3 DNA: TGTGCCAGCAGTGCGTGGACAGCGAGCACAGATACGCAGTATTTT
CDR3 length: 13; J gene: TRBJ2-7; V gene: TRBV29-1; clone size: NA; D gene: TRBD2; CDR3 protein: CSFRAGGDYEQYF; CDR3 DNA: TGCAGCTTCAGAGCGGGGGGGGACTACGAGCAGTACTTC
CDR3 length: 15; J gene: TRBJ1-4; V gene: TRBV6-5; clone size: once; D gene: NA; CDR3 protein: CASKAGAGDGEKLFF; CDR3 DNA: TGTGCCAGCAAGGCGGGGGCAGGGGACGGGGAAAAACTGTTTTTT